This entry lists 18 T cell receptor beta chains sequenced from one sample in a study of blood T cell repertoires in COVID-19. Sequencing was performed with immunoSEQ multiplex PCR; in TCRdb, only in-frame clones are kept and a portion is missing. The sample has approximately 260,000 clones; 70% to 90% are singletons. The material sequenced was peripheral blood. The origin of the receptors is a woman aged 40 to 50 who had recovered from COVID-19.

This clone was recorded only once. The chain carries TRBV27 and TRBJ1-4, with 10 bases matching TRBD1. The length of the CDR3 is 17 residues. V lost 5 bases to trimming and J lost 2 bases; unmatched junction nucleotides: 8. CDR1 MNHEY and CDR2 SMNVEV come from the germline V gene (reference sequence). The CDR3: CASSPRDRGYTNEKLFF. The CDR3 region has the DNA TGTGCCAGCAGTCCCCGGGACAGGGGATACACTAATGAAAAACTGTTTTTT. Based on the CDR3 plus reference TRBV27 and TRBJ1-4, the full variable domain is EAQVTQNPRYLITVTGKKLTVTCSQNMNHEYMSWYRQDPGLGLRQIYYSMNVEVTDKGDVPEGYKVSRKEKRNFPLILESPSPNQTSLYFCASSPRDRGYTNEKLFFGSGTQLSVL.

Written as DNA, the CDR3 is TGTGCCAGCAGCTTGGTGATAGCAGGGGGCGGAGGCTACACCTTC. The encoded protein is CASSLVIAGGGGYTF. The chain employs TRBV5-4 and TRBJ1-2; TRBD1 matches 8 bases. This CDR3 comprises 15 residues. Losses at the gene ends were 0 bases for V and 8 bases for J; bases not matched to a gene: 9. CDR1 is SGHNT and CDR2 is YYREEE in the germline V gene (reference sequence).

The chain joins TRBV15 to TRBJ2-1; no firm D call. This CDR3 has 14 residues. V lost 2 bases to trimming and J lost 5 bases, with 10 bases between them. The germline V gene encodes CDR1 LNHNV and CDR2 YYDKDF (reference sequence). Written as DNA, the CDR3 is TGTGCCACCAGCAGAAACCCCAGTAACAATGAGCAGTTCTTC. Amino acid sequence: CATSRNPSNNEQFF.

This clone was seen a single time. The CDR3 protein is CASSLRQGVTEAFF. CDR3 sequence (DNA): TGTGCCAGCAGCTTACGACAGGGAGTAACTGAAGCTTTCTTT. This sequence joins TRBV11-3 and TRBJ1-1; 7 bases match TRBD1. V trimming: 2 bases; J trimming: 5 bases; junction bases outside the gene matches: 5. The CDR3 has 14 amino acids. The germline gives CDR1 SGHNT, CDR2 YENEEA.

The chain joins TRBV3-1 (or the pseudogene TRBV3-2) to TRBJ1-2; 7 positions match TRBD1. With 4 bases clipped from V and 1 base from J, the junction kept 6 bases outside the gene matches. Germline assignment: CDR1 LGHDT and CDR2 YNNKEL (reference sequence). The CDR3 has 15 amino acids. The CDR3 bases are TGTGCCAGCAGCCCTCGGACAGGAGGTAACTATGGCTACACCTTC. Translated: CASSPRTGGNYGYTF.

The chain's CDR3 is CASSRDRGHEQYF. CDR3 bases: TGTGCCAGCAGCCGGGACAGAGGACACGAGCAGTACTTC. V and J are TRBV2 and TRBJ2-7; 7 nucleotides agree with TRBD1. J was trimmed by 5 bases and V by 6 bases; bases with no gene match: 7. Germline loops: CDR1 SNHLY, CDR2 FYNNEI. The CDR3 sequence is 13 residues long.

This clone showed up just a few times. The rearrangement links TRBV14 to TRBJ2-2; D unresolved. CDR1 SGHDN and CDR2 FVKESK come from the germline V gene. The V end lost 3 bases, the J end lost 8 bases, and 10 bases lay between the germline ends. There are 13 residues in the CDR3. The CDR3 region has the DNA TGTGCCAGCAGCCAGACTCCGTATGGGGAGCTGTTTTTT. Protein product: CASSQTPYGELFF.

The chain combines TRBV6-2 or TRBV6-3 with TRBJ2-7; D uncertain. Trimming removed 1 base at V and 2 bases at J, with 3 bases between. Per the germline V gene, CDR1 is MNHEY and CDR2 is SVGEGT. This CDR3 has 12 residues. Written as DNA, the CDR3 is TGTGCCAGCAGTTACTTCGCCTACGAGCAGTACTTC. It codes for CASSYFAYEQYF.

This sequence joins TRBV30 and TRBJ1-6, with D maybe TRBD1 (6 bases). Trimming took 4 bases from V and 8 from J, leaving 12 bases between them. The V gene's germline CDR1 is GTSNPN and CDR2 SVGIG (reference sequence). The CDR3 length is 13 residues. CDR3 sequence (DNA): TGTGCCTGGAAGCGGGACACGCATTCACCCCTCCACTTT. It specifies CAWKRDTHSPLHF.

This clone was picked up one time. The chain combines TRBV7-8 with TRBJ1-4; 9 nucleotides align to TRBD1. V gave up 4 bases and J gave up 5 bases; unmatched junction bases: 5. The CDR3 covers 15 residues. CDR1 and CDR2 (germline): SGHVS, FQNEAQ. CDR3 sequence: CASSSNRGLNEKLFF. CDR3 bases: TGTGCCAGCAGCTCCAACAGGGGGCTAAATGAAAAACTGTTTTTT.

This clone appeared a few times. The rearrangement uses TRBV7-9 and TRBJ2-5, with D possibly being TRBD1 (6 bases). V gave up 7 bases and J gave up 5 bases, with 17 bases separating them. The CDR3 extends over 14 amino acids. The germline V gene has CDR1 SEHNR and CDR2 FQNEAQ (reference sequence). CDR3 nucleotide sequence: TGTGCCAGCAATCAACACGGAACAGGGGAGACCCAGTACTTC. As protein: CASNQHGTGETQYF.

The chain couples TRBV28 to TRBJ2-7; 7 bases map to TRBD2. Germline CDR1 and CDR2: MDHEN and SYDVKM. The CDR3 has 16 amino acids. V lost 8 bases and J lost 3; bases outside the gene matches: 16. The CDR3 reads CASHGRAGGGLYEQYF. The CDR3 bases are TGTGCCAGCCACGGTAGGGCTGGCGGGGGACTCTACGAGCAGTACTTC.

V is TRBV28 and J is TRBJ1-5, with a tentative D call TRBD1 (5 bases). Germline V gene sequence: CDR1 MDHEN, CDR2 SYDVKM. The CDR3 spans 14 residues. The V gene lost 7 bases and the J gene lost 4 bases, with 14 bases spanning the gap. DNA of the CDR3: TGTGCCAGCAATGAAGACAGAGTAAATCAGCCCCAGCATTTT. Protein sequence: CASNEDRVNQPQHF.

To note about this clone: This sample includes further DNA sequences coding for the same CDR3. CDR3 sequence: CASSFPGNEQYF. CDR3 sequence (DNA): TGTGCCAGCAGTTTCCCAGGGAACGAGCAGTACTTC. The J gene is TRBJ2-7, the V gene TRBV28, with D perhaps matching TRBD1 (5 bases). This CDR3 is built from 12 residues. Germline-derived CDR1 and CDR2 are MDHEN and SYDVKM. Trimming shortened V by 3 bases and J by 5 bases, and 8 bases separated the two germline ends.

V gene TRBV5-4 combines with J gene TRBJ2-2, with D possibly matching TRBD1 (6 bases). Germline CDR1 and CDR2: SGHNT and YYREEE (reference sequence). V lost 0 bases, J lost 5 bases, and 11 bases lay in between. There are 15 residues in the CDR3. CDR3 nucleotide sequence: TGTGCCAGCAGCTTGGCAGGGGCGTGGACCGGGGAGCTGTTTTTT. Its protein product is CASSLAGAWTGELFF.

Concerning this clone: One junction end does not reproduce the germline sequence, and a read error may be involved. Distinct nucleotide sequences in the sample also encode this CDR3. The chain combines TRBV19 with TRBJ1-4; no definite D call. There are 14 residues in the CDR3. The germline CDR1 and CDR2 sequences are LNHDA and SQIVND (reference sequence). CDR3 DNA: TGTGCCAGCGGAGGACGGCAGATTTCAGAAAAATTGTTTTTT. This gives the protein CASGGRQISEKLFF.

This clone was seen more than once but under ten times. V and J are TRBV3-1 (or the pseudogene TRBV3-2) and TRBJ2-1, with TRBD2 matching 7 bases. The germline gives CDR1 LGHDT, CDR2 YNNKEL (reference sequence). The V segment lost 0 bases and the J segment 3 bases; nucleotides outside the gene matches: 5. The CDR3 runs to 16 residues. CDR3 in amino acids: CASSQDLGGGYNEQFF. CDR3 bases: TGTGCCAGCAGCCAAGATCTGGGGGGGGGCTACAATGAGCAGTTCTTC.

The rearrangement joins TRBV29-1 to TRBJ1-2; tentatively, D is TRBD1 (6 bases). The V and J ends lost 7 bases and 0 bases respectively, with 12 bases between them. The CDR3 is 13 residues long. From germline, CDR1 is SQVTM and CDR2 ANQGSEA. In DNA form, the CDR3 reads TGCAGCGCCAGCAGGGGCACTAACTATGGCTACACCTTC. This gives the protein CSASRGTNYGYTF.